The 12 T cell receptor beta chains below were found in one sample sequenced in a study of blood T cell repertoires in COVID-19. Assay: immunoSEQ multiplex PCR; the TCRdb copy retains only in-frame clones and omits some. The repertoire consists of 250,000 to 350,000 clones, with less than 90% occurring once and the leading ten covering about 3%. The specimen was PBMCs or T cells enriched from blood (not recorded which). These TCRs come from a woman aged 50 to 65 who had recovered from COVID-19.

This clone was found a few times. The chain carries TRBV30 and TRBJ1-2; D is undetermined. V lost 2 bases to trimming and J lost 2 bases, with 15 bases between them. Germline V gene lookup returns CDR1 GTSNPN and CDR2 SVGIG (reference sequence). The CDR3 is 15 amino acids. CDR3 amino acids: CAWSLLKRRNYGYTF. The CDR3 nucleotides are TGTGCCTGGAGTCTCCTCAAAAGGAGGAACTATGGCTACACCTTC.

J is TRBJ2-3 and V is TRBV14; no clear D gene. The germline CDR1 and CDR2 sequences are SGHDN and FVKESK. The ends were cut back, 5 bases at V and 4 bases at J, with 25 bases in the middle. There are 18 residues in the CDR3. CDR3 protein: CASSKYKFSPRFSDTQYF. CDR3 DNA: TGTGCCAGCAGCAAATACAAATTCTCTCCTCGTTTTTCAGATACGCAGTATTTT.

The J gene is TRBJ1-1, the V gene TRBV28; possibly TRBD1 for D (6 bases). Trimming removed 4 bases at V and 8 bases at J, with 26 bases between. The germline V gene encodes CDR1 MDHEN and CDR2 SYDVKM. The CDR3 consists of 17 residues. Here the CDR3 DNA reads TGTGCCAGCAGTTCAATATGGGGGACAAGGACCAGGGTGGAAGCTTTCTTT. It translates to CASSSIWGTRTRVEAFF.

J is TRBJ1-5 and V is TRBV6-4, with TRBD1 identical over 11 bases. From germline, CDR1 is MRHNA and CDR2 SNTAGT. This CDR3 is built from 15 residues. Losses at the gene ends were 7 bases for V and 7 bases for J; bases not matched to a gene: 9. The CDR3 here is CASTPRDRGWQPQHF. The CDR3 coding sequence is TGTGCCAGCACTCCCAGGGACAGGGGGTGGCAGCCCCAGCATTTT.

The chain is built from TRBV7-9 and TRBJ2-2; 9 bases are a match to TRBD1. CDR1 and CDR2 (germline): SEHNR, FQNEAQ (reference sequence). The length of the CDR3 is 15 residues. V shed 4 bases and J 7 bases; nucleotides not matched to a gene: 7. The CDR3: CASSSRTGDIGELFF. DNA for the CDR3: TGTGCCAGCAGCTCACGGACAGGGGATATCGGGGAGCTGTTTTTT.

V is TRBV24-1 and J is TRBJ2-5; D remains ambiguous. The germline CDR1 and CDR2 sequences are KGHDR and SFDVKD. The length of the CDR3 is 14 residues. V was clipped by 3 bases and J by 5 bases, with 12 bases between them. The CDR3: CATSDTLPPETQYF. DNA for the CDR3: TGTGCCACCAGTGATACTCTCCCCCCCGAGACCCAGTACTTC.

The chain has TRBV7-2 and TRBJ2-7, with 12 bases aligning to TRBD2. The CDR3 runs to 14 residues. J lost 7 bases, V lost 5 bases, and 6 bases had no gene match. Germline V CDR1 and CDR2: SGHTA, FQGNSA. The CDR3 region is CASSALAGGLEQYF. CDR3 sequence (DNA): TGTGCCAGCAGCGCACTAGCGGGAGGCTTAGAGCAGTACTTC.

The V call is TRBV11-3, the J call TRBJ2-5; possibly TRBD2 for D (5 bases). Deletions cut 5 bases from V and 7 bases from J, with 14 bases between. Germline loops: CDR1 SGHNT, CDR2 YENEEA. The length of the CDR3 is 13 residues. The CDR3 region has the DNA TGTGCCAGCAGCCTCACCGGCGCGGGGACCCAGTACTTC. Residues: CASSLTGAGTQYF.

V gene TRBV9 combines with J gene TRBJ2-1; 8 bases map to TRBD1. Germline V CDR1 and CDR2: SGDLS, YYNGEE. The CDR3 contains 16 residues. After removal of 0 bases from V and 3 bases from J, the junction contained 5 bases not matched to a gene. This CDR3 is CASSVEGDRNYNEQFF. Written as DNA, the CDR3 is TGTGCCAGCAGCGTAGAGGGGGACAGGAACTACAATGAGCAGTTCTTC.

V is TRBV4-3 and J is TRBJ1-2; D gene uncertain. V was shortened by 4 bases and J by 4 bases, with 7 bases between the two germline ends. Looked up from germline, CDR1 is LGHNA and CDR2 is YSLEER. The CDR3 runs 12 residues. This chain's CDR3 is CASSREGYGYTF. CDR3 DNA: TGCGCCAGCAGCCGCGAGGGCTATGGCTACACCTTC.

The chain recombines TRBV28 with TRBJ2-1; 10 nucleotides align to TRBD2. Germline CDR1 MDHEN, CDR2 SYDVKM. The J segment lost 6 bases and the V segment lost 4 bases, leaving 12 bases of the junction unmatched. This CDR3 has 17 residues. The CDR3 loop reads CASSYPPSGRDINEQFF. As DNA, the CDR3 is TGTGCCAGCAGTTACCCTCCGAGCGGGAGGGATATCAATGAGCAGTTCTTC.

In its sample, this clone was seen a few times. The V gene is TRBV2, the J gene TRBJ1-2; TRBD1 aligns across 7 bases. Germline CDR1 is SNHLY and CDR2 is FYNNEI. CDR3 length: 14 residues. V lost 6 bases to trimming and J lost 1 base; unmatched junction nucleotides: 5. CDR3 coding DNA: TGTGCCAGCAGCCTGGGACAGCGTAACTATGGCTACACCTTC. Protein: CASSLGQRNYGYTF.